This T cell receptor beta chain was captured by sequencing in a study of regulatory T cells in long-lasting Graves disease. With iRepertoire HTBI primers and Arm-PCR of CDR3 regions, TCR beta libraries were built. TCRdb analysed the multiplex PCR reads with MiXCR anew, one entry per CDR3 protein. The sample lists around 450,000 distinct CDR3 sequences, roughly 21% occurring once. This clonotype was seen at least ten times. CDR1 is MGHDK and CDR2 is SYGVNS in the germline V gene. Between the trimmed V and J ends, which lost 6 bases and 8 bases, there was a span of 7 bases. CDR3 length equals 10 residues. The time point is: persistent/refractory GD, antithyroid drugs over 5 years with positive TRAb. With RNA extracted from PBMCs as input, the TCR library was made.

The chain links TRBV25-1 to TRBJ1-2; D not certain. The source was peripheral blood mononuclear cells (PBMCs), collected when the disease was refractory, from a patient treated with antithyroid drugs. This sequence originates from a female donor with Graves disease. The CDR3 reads CASRPRGYTF. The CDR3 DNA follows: TGTGCCAGCAGACCTCGCGGCTACACCTTC.